This T cell receptor (beta chain) was found in a study of T cells in localized non-small cell lung cancer. Whole-study findings and limits: Uninvolved adjacent lung had higher T cell clonality than tumor and all other tissues.

Measured with immunoSEQ multiplex PCR; TCRdb has only the in-frame clones, and not every one. The sample includes over 55,000 clones, 85% to 90% seen only once; the top ten take roughly 2%. This clone was recorded only once. Its matching antigen is unknown. This CDR3 contains 14 residues. V lost 6 bases to trimming and J lost 0 bases, with 9 bases between them. Germline CDR1 MDHEN, CDR2 SYDVKM. The sequence was obtained from a woman between 35 and 70 years old with stage I lung adenocarcinoma. This material consisted of peripheral blood, taken before any cancer treatment. The J gene is TRBJ1-3, the V gene TRBV28; D unclear. CDR3 sequence: CASSALRSGNTIYF. In DNA form, the CDR3 reads TGTGCCAGCAGCGCGCTACGCTCTGGAAACACCATATATTTT.